One and the same sample provided the 24 T cell receptor beta chains below, sequenced in a study of blood T cell repertoires in COVID-19. Sequenced by immunoSEQ multiplex PCR; TCRdb stores in-frame clones only, minus some. The table has fewer than 450,000 clones, approximately 85% seen once. The sample consisted of PBMCs or T cells enriched from blood (not recorded which). Every receptor here comes from a middle-aged woman with acute COVID-19.

This chain links TRBV3-1 (or the pseudogene TRBV3-2) with TRBJ1-2, with D tentatively TRBD1 (5 bases). V lost 2 bases and J lost 5, with 6 bases in between. Germline-derived CDR1 and CDR2 are LGHDT and YNNKEL (reference sequence). The CDR3 is made up of 12 amino acids. DNA for the CDR3: TGTGCCAGCAGCCAACCAGGGTATGGCTACACCTTC. Its translation: CASSQPGYGYTF.

V and J are TRBV3-1 (or the pseudogene TRBV3-2) and TRBJ1-6; D is unclear. CDR1 and CDR2 (germline): LGHDT, YNNKEL (reference sequence). The germline V and J ends were trimmed by 6 bases and 12 bases, with 9 bases remaining between them. This CDR3 is built from 11 residues. The CDR3 reads CASSQNGPLHF. CDR3 coding DNA: TGTGCCAGCAGTCAAAACGGACCCCTCCACTTT.

V gene TRBV15 combines with J gene TRBJ1-2; TRBD1 aligns across 9 bases. Germline CDR1 and CDR2: LNHNV and YYDKDF (reference sequence). CDR3 length equals 14 residues. Losses at the gene ends were 3 bases for V and 4 bases for J; bases not matched to a gene: 3. The CDR3, as DNA: TGTGCCACCAGCAGTGACAGGGGGGGCTATGGCTACACCTTC. This translates into CATSSDRGGYGYTF.

The chain uses TRBV28 and TRBJ2-3; 8 bases align to TRBD2. The CDR3 is 15 amino acids. The ends lost 5 bases at V and 5 bases at J; junction bases unmatched: 9. Germline V gene data show CDR1 as MDHEN and CDR2 as SYDVKM. The CDR3 DNA follows: TGTGCCAGCAGTCCCCAGGGGACTAGGCAAGATACGCAGTATTTT. Amino acids: CASSPQGTRQDTQYF. Full variable domain (rest looked up from reference TRBV28 and TRBJ2-3): DVKVTQSSRYLVKRTGEKVFLECVQDMDHENMFWYRQDPGLGLRLIYFSYDVKMKEKGDIPEGYSVSREKKERFSLILESASTNQTSMYLCASSPQGTRQDTQYFGPGTRLTVL.

The chain uses TRBV6-5 and TRBJ2-5; a weak D match, TRBD2 (5 bases). V was trimmed by 10 bases and J by 2 bases, leaving 11 bases between them. This CDR3 is built from 12 residues. Germline V CDR1 and CDR2: MNHEY, SVGAGI. The CDR3 sequence is CATDSIQETQYF. The CDR3 nucleotides read TGTGCCACGGACTCCATACAAGAGACCCAGTACTTC.

The chain is built from TRBV5-4 and TRBJ2-7; 10 bases fit TRBD1. Germline V gene lookup returns CDR1 SGHNT and CDR2 YYREEE (reference sequence). V dropped 4 bases and J dropped 3; count of bases not matched to a gene: 7. The CDR3 covers 15 residues. For the CDR3, the DNA is TGTGCCAGCAGCCAACTCCGGGACAGGGGCTACGAGCAGTACTTC. This encodes CASSQLRDRGYEQYF.

This rearrangement joins TRBV29-1 to TRBJ1-1; no definite D call. CDR1 and CDR2 (germline): SQVTM, ANQGSEA. The CDR3 sequence is 14 residues long. V shed 8 bases and J shed 4 bases, with 20 bases lying between them. The CDR3, as DNA: TGCAGCACTTACTTAATGGAGGCGAGCACTGAAGCTTTCTTT. Its protein is CSTYLMEASTEAFF.

J is TRBJ2-2 and V is TRBV19; 7 nucleotides match TRBD1. Germline loops: CDR1 LNHDA, CDR2 SQIVND (reference sequence). The CDR3 length is 15 residues. Unmatched junction bases numbered 5, after V lost 4 bases and J lost 3 bases. CDR3 loop: CASSKQGLDTGELFF. The CDR3 nucleotides are TGTGCCAGTAGTAAACAGGGGCTCGACACCGGGGAGCTGTTTTTT.

This clone came up once. The CDR3 DNA reads TGTGCCAGCAGCTTAGGGCACCCGAACACTGAAGCTTTCTTT. It codes for CASSLGHPNTEAFF. This sequence joins TRBV11-3 and TRBJ1-1; unclear D gene. The V gene lost 1 base and the J gene lost 1 base, with 7 bases spanning the gap. The germline V gene encodes CDR1 SGHNT and CDR2 YENEEA. There are 14 residues in the CDR3.

This clone was detected once. The rearrangement joins TRBV3-1 (or the pseudogene TRBV3-2) to TRBJ1-1; D may be TRBD1 (5 bases). Trimming took 0 bases from V and 7 from J, leaving 18 bases between them. This CDR3 spans 16 amino acids. The V gene's germline CDR1 is LGHDT and CDR2 YNNKEL (reference sequence). In nucleotides, the CDR3 is TGTGCCAGCAGCCAAGACACCCTGGTAGGGGAGGTTGAAGCTTTCTTT. This translates into CASSQDTLVGEVEAFF.

V usage is TRBV29-1 and J usage is TRBJ2-1, with TRBD2 identical over 9 bases. The CDR3 totals 14 residues. Germline CDR1 reads SQVTM; CDR2 reads ANQGSEA. Trimming at V came to 5 bases and at J to 8 bases, leaving 10 bases not matched to a gene. The CDR3 bases are TGCAGCGTTATAGCGGGGGTAATATCCGATGAGCAGTTCTTC. Residues: CSVIAGVISDEQFF.

This clone was recorded a few times. V usage is TRBV18 and J usage is TRBJ1-2; D is perhaps TRBD1 (5 bases). This CDR3 has 18 residues. V shed 3 bases and J shed 2 bases, with 22 bases lying between them. Germline V lookup: CDR1 KGHSH, CDR2 LQKENI. CDR3 nucleotide sequence: TGTGCCAGCTCACCCCGATTCGAGGCCTCGGGGGGGAACTATGGCTACACCTTC. It translates to CASSPRFEASGGNYGYTF.

V gene TRBV18 combines with J gene TRBJ1-2; TRBD1 is a possible D gene (5 bases). CDR3 length: 15 residues. Per germline, CDR1 KGHSH and CDR2 LQKENI. Between the trimmed V and J ends, which lost 2 bases and 4 bases, there was a span of 14 bases. In nucleotides, the CDR3 is TGTGCCAGCTCACCATCAGGGCGGGAGAGCTATGGCTACACCTTC. Its translation: CASSPSGRESYGYTF.

V is TRBV27 and J is TRBJ1-2; D not certain. CDR3 size: 14 residues. Germline V gene data show CDR1 as MNHEY and CDR2 as SMNVEV (reference sequence). Trimming removed 5 bases at V and 6 bases at J, with 16 bases between. The CDR3 sequence: CASSPLDMLDGYTF. The CDR3 DNA is TGTGCCAGCAGTCCCCTCGACATGTTGGATGGCTACACCTTC.

The chain links TRBV7-8 to TRBJ2-1; D unresolved. The CDR3 is 14 amino acids. Trimming took off 2 bases at V and 0 bases at J, with 5 bases between the two ends. Per the germline V gene, CDR1 is SGHVS and CDR2 is FQNEAQ. Here the CDR3 DNA reads TGTGCCAGCAGCTTATATAGCTCCTACAATGAGCAGTTCTTC. Its translation: CASSLYSSYNEQFF. The whole variable domain, filled in from reference TRBV7-8 and TRBJ2-1, reads GAGVSQSPRYKVAKRGQDVALRCDPISGHVSLFWYQQALGQGPEFLTYFQNEAQLDKSGLPSDRFFAERPEGSVSTLKIQRTQQEDSAVYLCASSLYSSYNEQFFGPGTRLTVL.

The chain carries TRBV3-1 (or the pseudogene TRBV3-2) and TRBJ1-3; 10 nucleotides align to TRBD1. CDR1 is LGHDT, CDR2 YNNKEL, per germline (reference sequence). With 3 bases clipped from V and 4 bases from J, the junction kept 6 bases outside the gene matches. CDR3 size: 16 residues. DNA for the CDR3: TGTGCCAGCAGCCATCAGCGGACAGGGGGAGGAAACACCATATATTTT. It translates to CASSHQRTGGGNTIYF.

V usage is TRBV7-2 and J usage is TRBJ1-5; D is undetermined. The CDR3 spans 17 residues. V was clipped by 4 bases and J by 5 bases, with 21 bases between them. CDR1 and CDR2 from the germline V gene are SGHTA and FQGNSA. The CDR3 DNA sequence: TGTGCCAGCAGCTCCTCCCCCACCGCCGGGTATCATCAGCCCCAGCATTTT. This translates into CASSSSPTAGYHQPQHF.

This rearrangement joins TRBV7-8 to TRBJ2-1; D perhaps matches TRBD2 (5 bases). This CDR3 is 16 amino acids long. Trimming cost V 1 base and J 0 bases, with 10 bases left between them. Germline values: CDR1 SGHVS, CDR2 FQNEAQ. Here the CDR3 reads CASSLGLASSYNEQFF. DNA for the CDR3: TGTGCCAGCAGCTTAGGGCTAGCCAGCTCCTACAATGAGCAGTTCTTC.

The chain joins TRBV19 to TRBJ1-4; 9 bases match TRBD1. The V gene end was trimmed by 4 bases and the J gene end by 6 bases; junction bases not matched to a gene: 9. This CDR3 has 16 residues. The germline V gene has CDR1 LNHDA and CDR2 SQIVND (reference sequence). Written as DNA, the CDR3 is TGTGCCAGTAGTAGATGGACAGGGGAGCGGTATGAAAAACTGTTTTTT. It specifies CASSRWTGERYEKLFF.

This rearrangement joins TRBV27 to TRBJ1-6; tentative D call: TRBD1 (5 bases). Per germline, CDR1 MNHEY and CDR2 SMNVEV (reference sequence). The CDR3 spans 20 residues. Trimming pared 3 bases from V and 0 bases from J, leaving 21 bases between. The CDR3 loop reads CASSFRTGTVSSSYNSPLHF. DNA for the CDR3: TGTGCCAGCAGTTTCCGAACCGGGACTGTCTCGAGCTCCTATAATTCACCCCTCCACTTT.

This clone has only a few counts. V gene TRBV5-1 combines with J gene TRBJ1-3, with a possible D match to TRBD1 (5 bases). The V gene lost 0 bases and the J gene lost 0 bases, with 10 bases spanning the gap. Germline CDR1 reads SGHRS; CDR2 reads YFSETQ. The CDR3 covers 16 residues. CDR3 amino acids: CASSLEDTFSGNTIYF. The CDR3 DNA sequence: TGCGCCAGCAGCTTGGAGGACACCTTCTCTGGAAACACCATATATTTT.

The V gene is TRBV27, the J gene TRBJ1-1; 8 bases are shared with TRBD1. Germline V gene lookup returns CDR1 MNHEY and CDR2 SMNVEV (reference sequence). The ends lost 6 bases at V and 2 bases at J; junction bases unmatched: 11. CDR3 length: 16 residues. The CDR3 spells CASSLRRTGHNTEAFF. The CDR3 coding sequence is TGTGCCAGCAGCCTACGAAGGACAGGGCATAACACTGAAGCTTTCTTT.

The chain recombines TRBV2 with TRBJ1-2; tentative D call: TRBD1 (5 bases). CDR3 size: 14 residues. The V gene lost 2 bases and the J gene lost 6 bases, with 13 bases spanning the gap. Germline CDR1 SNHLY, CDR2 FYNNEI. CDR3 sequence (DNA): TGTGCCAGCAGTGAAAAGGAGGGGACGGATGGCTACACCTTC. It translates to CASSEKEGTDGYTF.

This sequence joins TRBV12-3 or TRBV12-4 and TRBJ1-2; D might be TRBD1 (6 bases). Trimming cost V 3 bases and J 6 bases, with 11 bases left between them. The CDR3 has 13 residues. CDR3 DNA sequence: TGTGCCAGCAGTTTTCGGCAGGGGAATGGCTACACCTTC. Translating it yields CASSFRQGNGYTF.